The 27 T cell receptor beta chains below all came from one sample that was sequenced in a study of blood T cell repertoires in COVID-19. Libraries were prepared by immunoSEQ multiplex PCR; TCRdb keeps only in-frame clonotypes and omits some of them. The table lists approximately 230,000 clones, 87% of them singletons, with more than 5% in the top ten. Source material: PBMCs or T cells enriched from blood (not recorded which). The receptors were sampled from a woman in her 30s with acute COVID-19.

This chain uses TRBV27 with TRBJ2-5, with 12 bases that match TRBD2. Trimming cost V 3 bases and J 7 bases; bases outside gene matches: 6. Per the germline V gene, CDR1 is MNHEY and CDR2 is SMNVEV (reference sequence). The CDR3 spans 15 residues. CDR3 DNA: TGTGCCAGCAGTTTTCTAGCGGGGGGGCCGGTGACCCAGTACTTC. It yields the protein CASSFLAGGPVTQYF.

The chain couples TRBV7-2 to TRBJ2-1, with 7 bases lining up with TRBD1. The CDR3 extends over 16 amino acids. With 1 base clipped from V and 4 bases from J, the junction kept 7 bases outside the gene matches. Per the germline V gene, CDR1 is SGHTA and CDR2 is FQGNSA. CDR3 DNA sequence: TGTGCCAGCAGCTTAGACTTCAGGGGGAGTTACAATGAGCAGTTCTTC. It specifies CASSLDFRGSYNEQFF.

V is TRBV4-3 and J is TRBJ2-3; 9 bases match TRBD1. This CDR3 has 15 residues. V gave up 4 bases and J gave up 3 bases; unmatched junction bases: 5. Germline V gene sequence: CDR1 LGHNA, CDR2 YSLEER. Here the CDR3 reads CASSRRDRVTDTQYF. For the CDR3, the DNA is TGCGCCAGCAGCCGGAGGGACAGGGTTACAGATACGCAGTATTTT.

This clone has a single count. The rearrangement joins TRBV3-1 (or the pseudogene TRBV3-2) to TRBJ1-6; 7 nucleotides match TRBD1. In germline, CDR1 is LGHDT, CDR2 YNNKEL (reference sequence). Losses at the gene ends were 7 bases for V and 5 bases for J; bases not matched to a gene: 11. CDR3 length: 16 amino acids. The CDR3 spells CASILDRPLNNSPLHF. In nucleotides, the CDR3 is TGTGCCAGCATCCTGGACAGGCCCCTGAATAATTCACCCCTCCACTTT.

The V and J genes are TRBV3-1 (or the pseudogene TRBV3-2) and TRBJ2-1; TRBD2 matches at 12 bases. This CDR3 comprises 19 residues. Trimming removed 6 bases from V and 7 bases from J; junction bases left unmatched: 19. The germline V gene has CDR1 LGHDT and CDR2 YNNKEL (reference sequence). CDR3: CASRAFEGRTSGALNEQFF. The CDR3 DNA reads as TGTGCCAGCAGGGCTTTTGAGGGACGGACTAGCGGGGCCCTAAATGAGCAGTTCTTC.

This clone came up once. The chain joins TRBV2 to TRBJ1-2; the D gene is possibly TRBD1 (6 bases). Germline lookup yields CDR1 SNHLY and CDR2 FYNNEI. The CDR3 spans 16 residues. V lost 8 bases and J lost 2, with 21 bases in between. CDR3 coding DNA: TGTGCCAGCCATTCGGCCCGAGAAGACAGGAACTATGGCTACACCTTC. Translated, it gives CASHSAREDRNYGYTF.

J is TRBJ2-1 and V is TRBV7-8; no reliable D call. Trimming shortened V by 2 bases and J by 6 bases, and 14 bases separated the two germline ends. The CDR3 covers 15 residues. The germline gives CDR1 SGHVS, CDR2 FQNEAQ. Written as DNA, the CDR3 is TGTGCCAGCAGCTTATATTCTAACGGTGGCAATGAGCAGTTCTTC. Its protein is CASSLYSNGGNEQFF.

V usage is TRBV28 and J usage is TRBJ1-5, with 9 nucleotides matching TRBD1. J was trimmed by 6 bases and V by 5 bases; bases with no gene match: 5. The CDR3 contains 14 residues. Per germline, CDR1 MDHEN and CDR2 SYDVKM. The CDR3 spells CASSPDRGTQPQHF. Written as DNA, the CDR3 is TGTGCCAGCAGTCCAGACAGGGGGACTCAGCCCCAGCATTTT.

As regards this clone: At one end, the junction sequence differs from germline, possibly due to a read error. V is TRBV7-9 and J is TRBJ2-7; the match to TRBD1 covers 7 bases. CDR3 size: 13 residues. Per the germline V gene, CDR1 is SEHNR and CDR2 is FQNEAQ (reference sequence). CDR3 region: CASSVELRDSLSF. CDR3 DNA sequence: TGTGCCAGCAGCGTAGAACTCCGGGACAGCCTTTCATTC.

V gene TRBV28 combines with J gene TRBJ1-5; D may be TRBD1 (6 bases). This CDR3 is built from 14 residues. V was clipped by 7 bases and J by 5 bases, with 15 bases between them. The germline V gene has CDR1 MDHEN and CDR2 SYDVKM. DNA of the CDR3: TGTGCCAGCATTAGTACAGGGACACATCAGCCCCAGCATTTT. Translating gives CASISTGTHQPQHF.

The CDR3 sequence is CASSRLDRLAYNEQFF. DNA of the CDR3: TGTGCCAGCAGCCGCCTGGACAGACTTGCCTACAATGAGCAGTTCTTC. The genes are TRBV7-9 and TRBJ2-1; tentatively, D is TRBD1 (6 bases). Germline CDR1 is SEHNR and CDR2 is FQNEAQ (reference sequence). The CDR3 is 16 residues long. V shed 5 bases and J shed 2 bases, with 16 bases lying between them.

Of note for this clone: No conserved phenylalanine or tryptophan is present at the end of the CDR3, so a read error is the likely explanation. Because the CDR3's place on the DNA is in doubt, the DNA is left out and the CDR3 is given as listed by TCRdb. The rearrangement joins TRBV12-3 or TRBV12-4 to TRBJ2-6; the D call of TRBD1 is as the table states it, not checked on the DNA. The CDR3 region is 11 residues in length, termini included. CDR3 protein: CASSPRRAGSL.

The chain links TRBV12-3 or TRBV12-4 to TRBJ1-1; 8 nucleotides align to TRBD1. The J segment lost 11 bases and the V segment lost 6 bases, leaving 11 bases of the junction unmatched. The CDR3 runs 13 residues. The CDR3 bases are TGTGCCAGCAGCCAAGACAGGGGATTTCGGGCTTTCTTT. Its translation: CASSQDRGFRAFF.

V gene TRBV3-1 (or the pseudogene TRBV3-2) combines with J gene TRBJ1-2; D ambiguous. The V end was cut by 1 base, the J end by 7 bases, with 13 bases between. CDR1 LGHDT and CDR2 YNNKEL come from the germline V gene (reference sequence). This CDR3 has 14 amino acids. CDR3 amino acids: CASSQVRGRGGYTF. DNA for the CDR3: TGTGCCAGCAGCCAAGTCCGGGGTCGGGGTGGCTACACCTTC.

The genes are TRBV27 and TRBJ1-5; 7 bases are shared with TRBD1. V lost 2 bases, J lost 2 bases, and 0 bases stayed unmatched. This CDR3 has 14 amino acids. The germline CDR1 and CDR2 sequences are MNHEY and SMNVEV (reference sequence). The DNA of the CDR3 is TGTGCCAGCAGTTTAGACAGGGGCAATCAGCCCCAGCATTTT. Its translation is CASSLDRGNQPQHF.

The genes are TRBV19 and TRBJ2-1; TRBD2 might be the D (6 bases). V was cut by 6 bases and J by 7 bases, with 13 bases left in between. CDR1 and CDR2 (germline): LNHDA, SQIVND (reference sequence). The CDR3 loop spans 13 amino acids. In DNA, the CDR3 is TGTGCCAGTAGACACCCCCGGGGGAATGAGCAGTTCTTC. It codes for CASRHPRGNEQFF.

The chain recombines TRBV19 with TRBJ1-5, with a possible D match to TRBD1 (6 bases). V shed 3 bases and J shed 7 bases, with 7 bases lying between them. Germline values: CDR1 LNHDA, CDR2 SQIVND (reference sequence). This CDR3 has 12 amino acids. CDR3 sequence reads: CASSMGAQPQHF. CDR3 nucleotide sequence: TGTGCCAGTAGTATGGGGGCACAGCCCCAGCATTTT.

The chain employs TRBV27 and TRBJ1-5, with D unclear. This CDR3 spans 13 amino acids. Trimming removed 2 bases at V and 4 bases at J, with 6 bases between. Germline CDR1 and CDR2: MNHEY and SMNVEV (reference sequence). This CDR3 is CASSLMRNQPQHF. CDR3 coding DNA: TGTGCCAGCAGTTTAATGAGGAATCAGCCCCAGCATTTT.

The J gene is TRBJ1-2, the V gene TRBV4-2, with 9 bases matching TRBD1. Germline V gene sequence: CDR1 LGHNA, CDR2 YNFKEQ. Trimming took 0 bases from V and 8 from J; bases not matched to a gene: 7. There are 15 residues in the CDR3. The CDR3 is CASSQEHTGGAGYTF. The CDR3 nucleotides are TGTGCCAGCAGCCAAGAACATACAGGGGGCGCGGGCTACACCTTC.

This chain joins TRBV30 and TRBJ2-7; a weak D match, TRBD1 (6 bases). V lost 1 base and J lost 5, with 12 bases in between. The CDR3 contains 13 residues. Germline CDR1 and CDR2: GTSNPN and SVGIG (reference sequence). CDR3 amino acids: CAWSGGRRHEQYF. The CDR3 DNA reads as TGTGCCTGGAGTGGGGGGCGCCGGCACGAGCAGTACTTC.

V usage is TRBV5-1 and J usage is TRBJ2-1; D may be TRBD2 (5 bases). The V gene's germline CDR1 is SGHRS and CDR2 YFSETQ. The CDR3 loop spans 16 amino acids. V was shortened by 6 bases and J by 6 bases, with 22 bases between the two germline ends. CDR3 in amino acids: CASTYPSGTPVNEQFF. CDR3 in DNA: TGCGCCAGCACTTACCCGAGCGGCACGCCTGTCAATGAGCAGTTCTTC.

This clone showed up many times. The V call is TRBV3-1 (or the pseudogene TRBV3-2), the J call TRBJ2-7; D might be TRBD2 (5 bases). Germline V gene lookup returns CDR1 LGHDT and CDR2 YNNKEL (reference sequence). Trimming pared 4 bases from V and 3 bases from J, leaving 10 bases between. The CDR3 consists of 13 residues. In DNA, the CDR3 is TGTGCCAGCAGCCTCGGACGGGGCTACGAGCAGTACTTC. Translation: CASSLGRGYEQYF.

The chain is built from TRBV27 and TRBJ1-1; D ambiguous. From germline, CDR1 is MNHEY and CDR2 SMNVEV (reference sequence). The CDR3 length is 12 residues. Trimming took off 2 bases at V and 7 bases at J, with 8 bases between the two ends. CDR3 in amino acids: CASSLEEYEAFF. The DNA for the CDR3 is TGTGCCAGCAGTTTAGAAGAGTATGAAGCTTTCTTT.

The chain recombines TRBV10-2 with TRBJ2-7, with D tentatively TRBD1 (5 bases). This CDR3 is 15 amino acids long. Trimming cost V 0 bases and J 0 bases, with 9 bases left between them. The germline gives CDR1 WSHSY, CDR2 SAAADI. CDR3 in DNA: TGCGCCAGCAGTGAGTCAGCCCAGGGCTCCTACGAGCAGTACTTC. Residues: CASSESAQGSYEQYF.

V and J are TRBV19 and TRBJ1-5, with D maybe TRBD1 (6 bases). The CDR3 has 15 amino acids. The V and J ends lost 4 bases and 3 bases respectively, with 13 bases between them. Germline CDR1 LNHDA, CDR2 SQIVND (reference sequence). Here the CDR3 DNA reads TGTGCCAGTAGTACGTACGGGACAAACAATCAGCCCCAGCATTTT. This codes for CASSTYGTNNQPQHF.

The count of this clone is one. V usage is TRBV25-1 and J usage is TRBJ1-6; 8 bases are shared with TRBD1. After removal of 10 bases from V and 9 bases from J, the junction contained 11 bases not matched to a gene. CDR1 is MGHDK and CDR2 is SYGVNS in the germline V gene. The CDR3 is made up of 14 amino acids. The CDR3 DNA follows: TGTGCCACCAAGCCCACAGGGGGTGGTTCACCCCTCCACTTT. It codes for CATKPTGGGSPLHF.

This clone was counted a single time. The chain joins TRBV5-1 to TRBJ1-1; the D gene is possibly TRBD1 (6 bases). Germline CDR1 SGHRS, CDR2 YFSETQ. The V end was cut by 4 bases, the J end by 1 base, with 14 bases between. The CDR3 contains 15 residues. The CDR3 bases are TGCGCCAGCAGCATACAGGGTGGGAAGAACACTGAAGCTTTCTTT. This encodes CASSIQGGKNTEAFF.